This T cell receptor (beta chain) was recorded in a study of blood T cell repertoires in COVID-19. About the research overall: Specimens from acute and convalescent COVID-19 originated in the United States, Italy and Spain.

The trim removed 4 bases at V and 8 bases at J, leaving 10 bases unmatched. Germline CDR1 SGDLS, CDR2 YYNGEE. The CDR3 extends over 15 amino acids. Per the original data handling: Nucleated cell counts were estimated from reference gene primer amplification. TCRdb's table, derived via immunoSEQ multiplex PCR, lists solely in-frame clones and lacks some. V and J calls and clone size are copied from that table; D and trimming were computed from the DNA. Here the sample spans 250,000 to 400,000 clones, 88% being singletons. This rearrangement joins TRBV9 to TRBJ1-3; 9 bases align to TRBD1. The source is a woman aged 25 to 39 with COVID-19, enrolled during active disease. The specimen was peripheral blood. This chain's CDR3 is CASSRRGQGMDTIYF. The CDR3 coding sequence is TGTGCCAGCAGCAGAAGGGGACAGGGTATGGACACCATATATTTT.